Each of the 29 T cell receptor beta chains below was sequenced from the same sample in a study of blood T cells in healthy people across ages (dated by TCRdb to about 2015). The method behind the library was 5' RACE. The run used an Illumina HiSeq 2500. A second PCR of 7 to 11 cycles was run with a J-beta primer mix and a sample-barcoded 5' primer. The public sequencing data were trimmed at Q25 with fastp and processed into clonotypes with MiXCR by TCRdb, which kept only in-frame beta chains. Rows with one shared CDR3 protein collapse into an entry with the most common genes and DNA. This sample holds 650,000 to 1,000,000 distinct CDR3 sequences; about 45% were observed only once. The ten largest make up about a sixth of the sample. The source material was blood. The source is a man older than 75 in good health.

The chain joins TRBV7-2 to TRBJ2-5; D is unclear. The CDR3 totals 14 residues. In germline, CDR1 is SGHTA, CDR2 FQGNSA. Trimming cost V 4 bases and J 5 bases, with 14 bases left between them. The CDR3 DNA follows: TGTGCCAGCAGCTCGATTGGGAATGGGGAGACCCAGTACTTC. It yields the protein CASSSIGNGETQYF.

Concerning this clonotype itself: It may be a read error: a sequence one base away is much more abundant. V and J are TRBV12-3 or TRBV12-4 and TRBJ2-3, with D possibly matching TRBD1 (6 bases). The CDR3 contains 15 residues. The ends were cut back, 1 base at V and 4 bases at J, with 12 bases in the middle. CDR3 sequence: CASSLGNRDADTQYF. CDR3 DNA: TGTGCCAGCAGTTTAGGTAACAGGGACGCAGATACGCAGTATTTT.

This clonotype was seen a few times. The chain links TRBV20-1 to TRBJ2-7; D could derive from TRBD1 or TRBD2 (5 bases each). Germline CDR1 DFQATT, CDR2 SNEGSKA (reference sequence). The length of the CDR3 is 13 residues. Trimming shortened V by 5 bases and J by 7 bases, and 18 bases separated the two germline ends. The CDR3 DNA reads TGCAGTGCTGCTGGGACCCACGCCTTGGAGCAGTACTTC. Amino acid sequence: CSAAGTHALEQYF.

The chain recombines TRBV7-2 with TRBJ2-1; no firm D call. Germline V gives CDR1 SGHTA, CDR2 FQGNSA. This CDR3 is 15 amino acids long. Trimming took 4 bases from V and 4 from J, leaving 14 bases between them. In nucleotides, the CDR3 is TGTGCCAGCAGCTCCCGTGTAGGAAGGTACAATGAGCAGTTCTTC. It yields the protein CASSSRVGRYNEQFF.

The J gene is TRBJ1-1, the V gene TRBV11-2; TRBD1 agrees at 10 bases. CDR3 length equals 16 residues. The trim removed 1 base at V and 6 bases at J, leaving 8 bases unmatched. Germline V CDR1 and CDR2: SGHAT, FQNNGV. CDR3 amino acids: CASSLAGQGVVAEAFF. The CDR3 nucleotides read TGTGCCAGCAGCTTAGCAGGACAGGGGGTTGTCGCTGAAGCTTTCTTT.

The chain recombines TRBV29-1 with TRBJ2-2, with 10 positions matching TRBD1. CDR1 is SQVTM and CDR2 is ANQGSEA in the germline V gene. CDR3 length equals 15 residues. V lost 2 bases and J lost 6; bases outside the gene matches: 6. Here the CDR3 DNA reads TGCAGCGTTGAAAGCGACAGGGGGCTCCCCGGGGAGCTGTTTTTT. It yields the protein CSVESDRGLPGELFF.

V gene TRBV20-1 combines with J gene TRBJ1-4; D gene ambiguous. In germline, CDR1 is DFQATT, CDR2 SNEGSKA (reference sequence). CDR3 length: 13 amino acids. Trimming stripped 4 bases from V and 3 bases from J, with 9 bases between. CDR3 protein: CSAMALANEKLFF. CDR3 DNA: TGCAGTGCTATGGCACTGGCTAATGAAAAACTGTTTTTT.

As for this clonotype: This may be a read error: a much more frequent sequence differs by one nucleotide. This chain joins TRBV7-2 and TRBJ2-1; 7 bases match TRBD2. The CDR3 extends over 15 amino acids. Germline-derived CDR1 and CDR2 are SGHTA and FQGNSA. In DNA, the CDR3 is TGTGCCAGCAGCTCCCCTAGCGGCACCTACATTGAGCAGTTCTTC. It codes for CASSSPSGTYIEQFF.

The CDR3 DNA sequence: TGTGCCAGCAGGCTCCGGGACAGGGAGACTGAAGCTTTCTTT. The encoded protein is CASRLRDRETEAFF. This chain connects TRBV2 to TRBJ1-1; TRBD1 agrees at 9 bases. Per the germline V gene, CDR1 is SNHLY and CDR2 is FYNNEI. CDR3 length equals 14 residues. The J segment lost 5 bases and the V segment lost 6 bases, leaving 7 bases of the junction unmatched. Filled out from reference TRBV2 and TRBJ1-1, the complete variable domain reads EPEVTQTPSHQVTQMGQEVILRCVPISNHLYFYWYRQILGQKVEFLVSFYNNEISEKSEIFDDQFSVERPDGSNFTLKIRSTKLEDSAMYFCASRLRDRETEAFFGQGTRLTVV.

In its sample, this clonotype was seen many times. The rearrangement links TRBV3-1 to TRBJ2-1; TRBD1 matches 7 bases. Germline CDR1 is LGHDT and CDR2 is YNNKEL (reference sequence). This CDR3 has 22 amino acids. J gave up 3 bases and V 1 base, and 24 bases lay outside the gene matches. The CDR3 DNA reads TGTGCCAGCAGCCAAGGGTACCCAGGGGGTTCGGATACTGGGCATATCTACAATGAGCAGTTCTTC. It is translated as CASSQGYPGGSDTGHIYNEQFF.

This clonotype was counted a few times. The chain links TRBV7-3 to TRBJ2-7; tentative D call: TRBD2 (5 bases). V was cut by 5 bases and J by 7 bases, with 18 bases left in between. This CDR3 spans 14 amino acids. CDR1 is SGHTA, CDR2 FQGTGA, per germline. CDR3 nucleotide sequence: TGTGCCAGCAGCCTCCGGAGGAAATTGTGGGAGCAGTACTTC. Protein sequence: CASSLRRKLWEQYF.

On this clonotype itself: This may arise from a read error, as a much more abundant clone is one base away. V usage is TRBV12-3 or TRBV12-4 and J usage is TRBJ2-5, with 9 positions matching TRBD1. The tail of the sequence fits TRBJ2-7 better, so the J call may be wrong. CDR3 length: 14 residues. For the CDR3, the DNA is TGTGCCAGCAGTTCGACAGGGGGATTCTGCGAGCAGTACTTC. Protein sequence: CASSSTGGFCEQYF.

The chain combines TRBV11-2 with TRBJ2-1, with D maybe TRBD2 (6 bases). There are 16 residues in the CDR3. Germline V CDR1 and CDR2: SGHAT, FQNNGV. The V end lost 4 bases, the J end lost 4 bases, and 17 bases lay between the germline ends. The DNA for the CDR3 is TGTGCCAGCAGCTCTAGGAGCGGGTCTGGTTACAATGAGCAGTTCTTC. This translates into CASSSRSGSGYNEQFF.

This clonotype has a handful of counts. The V gene is TRBV10-3, the J gene TRBJ2-6; D is possibly TRBD2 (6 bases). Germline assignment: CDR1 ENHRY and CDR2 SYGVKD. Trimming cost V 6 bases and J 1 base, with 25 bases left between them. The CDR3 is 20 residues long. The CDR3, as DNA: TGTGCCATCAGCTGGACGCGGGACCCCCCCGCATCATCTGGGGCCAACGTCCTGACTTTC. As protein: CAISWTRDPPASSGANVLTF.

V is TRBV9 and J is TRBJ2-1, with D possibly being TRBD2 (6 bases). V lost 4 bases to trimming and J lost 6 bases, with 17 bases between them. The CDR3 is made up of 15 amino acids. CDR1 and CDR2 (germline): SGDLS, YYNGEE. The chain's CDR3 is CASSKQTLAANEQFF. The CDR3 DNA reads TGTGCCAGCAGCAAACAAACACTAGCTGCCAATGAGCAGTTCTTC.

This clonotype was counted a single time. With a much larger clone just one base away, this may be a read error. This chain connects TRBV15 to TRBJ2-1; D gene unclear. This CDR3 has 15 residues. V was cut by 5 bases and J by 13 bases, with 24 bases left in between. CDR1 is LNHNV, CDR2 YYDKDF, per germline (reference sequence). As DNA, the CDR3 is TGTGCCACCAGCCCCCGGTCAGGTCTTGGAGAGACCCAGTTCTTC. This sequence encodes CATSPRSGLGETQFF.

This clonotype has a handful of counts. V is TRBV27 and J is TRBJ2-7, with D possibly matching TRBD1 (6 bases). Trimming pared 4 bases from V and 1 base from J, leaving 26 bases between. Per the germline V gene, CDR1 is MNHEY and CDR2 is SMNVEV (reference sequence). The CDR3 length is 19 residues. The CDR3 sequence is CASSSPRGTGLRPSYEQYF. CDR3 DNA: TGTGCCAGCAGTTCCCCGCGCGGAACAGGGCTACGGCCGTCCTACGAGCAGTACTTC.

In this sample, this clonotype turned up a few times. The chain joins TRBV6-6 to TRBJ1-2; possible D gene TRBD1, 5 bases. V gave up 7 bases and J gave up 2 bases, with 11 bases separating them. The V gene's germline CDR1 is MNHNY and CDR2 SVGAGI (reference sequence). The CDR3 sequence is 13 residues long. CDR3 sequence reads: CASTLGGNYGYTF. In DNA form, the CDR3 reads TGTGCCAGCACGCTGGGGGGAAACTATGGCTACACCTTC.

This clonotype was seen a handful of times. The chain combines TRBV27 with TRBJ2-7; 7 bases are a match to TRBD1. J was trimmed by 4 bases and V by 6 bases; bases with no gene match: 12. CDR1 is MNHEY and CDR2 is SMNVEV in the germline V gene (reference sequence). The CDR3 is made up of 15 amino acids. CDR3 nucleotides: TGTGCCAGCAGGATCACAGGGGTGTGGCCTTACGAGCAGTACTTC. Protein sequence: CASRITGVWPYEQYF.

The chain uses TRBV29-1 and TRBJ2-7, with D possibly matching TRBD1 (8 bases). Trimming shortened V by 4 bases and J by 0 bases, and 16 bases separated the two germline ends. Germline CDR1 is SQVTM and CDR2 is ANQGSEA. The CDR3 runs to 15 residues. The CDR3 is CSVGGGTGVSYEQYF. The CDR3 DNA reads TGCAGCGTTGGGGGGGGGACAGGTGTCTCCTACGAGCAGTACTTC.

Turning to this clonotype: With a much larger clone just one base away, this may be a read error. The V call is TRBV5-1, the J call TRBJ2-1, with D perhaps assigned TRBD1 or TRBD2 (5 bases each). CDR1 and CDR2 (germline): SGHRS, YFSETQ. The V end was cut by 4 bases, the J end by 1 base, with 18 bases between. CDR3 length: 17 amino acids. CDR3 DNA: TGCGCCAGCAGCCCCACAACCGGGGCAGGGTCCTACAATGAGCAGTTCTTC. Protein product: CASSPTTGAGSYNEQFF.

This clonotype has more than one count but fewer than ten. CDR3 protein: CASSLMVGSSYNEQFF. The CDR3 DNA reads TGTGCCAGCAGTTTAATGGTTGGGAGCTCCTACAATGAGCAGTTCTTC. The chain joins TRBV12-3 or TRBV12-4 to TRBJ2-1; tentatively, D is TRBD2 (5 bases). The CDR3 is 16 amino acids. Trimming took off 2 bases at V and 0 bases at J, with 11 bases between the two ends.

This clonotype was seen once. This sequence joins TRBV7-2 and TRBJ2-5; the D gene is possibly TRBD1 (6 bases). Trimming cost V 5 bases and J 4 bases, with 14 bases left between them. Germline V gene data show CDR1 as SGHTA and CDR2 as FQGNSA. CDR3 length: 14 amino acids. CDR3 loop: CASSPLGAAETQYF. The CDR3 DNA reads TGTGCCAGCAGCCCATTGGGGGCGGCAGAGACCCAGTACTTC.

The V call is TRBV7-9, the J call TRBJ2-3; D might be TRBD1 or TRBD2, each matching 6 bases. V was clipped by 5 bases and J by 0 bases, with 9 bases between them. Germline V lookup: CDR1 SEHNR, CDR2 FQNEAQ (reference sequence). The CDR3 is made up of 14 amino acids. In DNA form, the CDR3 reads TGTGCCAGCAGCAAGGGGGGTAGCACAGATACGCAGTATTTT. It yields the protein CASSKGGSTDTQYF.

The chain has TRBV11-2 and TRBJ2-4; maybe TRBD2 (7 bases). Gene TRBJ2-7 matches the end of the DNA better, so the J call may be wrong. In germline, CDR1 is SGHAT, CDR2 FQNNGV. The CDR3 runs to 15 residues. CDR3 sequence (DNA): TGTGCCAGCAGCTTAGGTGCAGGGGAGGGTTACGAGCAGTACTTC. Its protein is CASSLGAGEGYEQYF.

This clonotype was seen repeatedly, ten times or more. The chain uses TRBV5-5 and TRBJ2-5, with 10 nucleotides matching TRBD1. After removal of 3 bases from V and 3 bases from J, the junction contained 5 bases not matched to a gene. CDR3 length: 15 amino acids. Germline V gives CDR1 SGHKS, CDR2 YYEKEE (reference sequence). The CDR3 DNA reads TGTGCCAGCAGCTGGACCGGGACAGGGGAAGAGACCCAGTACTTC. Protein: CASSWTGTGEETQYF.

This clonotype has a handful of counts. The CDR3 here is CASSYREAGEREQYF. DNA of the CDR3: TGTGCCAGCAGTTACAGGGAAGCGGGAGAAAGGGAGCAGTACTTC. The chain joins TRBV6-5 to TRBJ2-7; TRBD2 agrees at 8 bases. V trimming: 2 bases; J trimming: 7 bases; junction bases outside the gene matches: 10. The CDR3 loop spans 15 amino acids. The V gene's germline CDR1 is MNHEY and CDR2 SVGAGI.

This rearrangement joins TRBV12-3 or TRBV12-4 to TRBJ1-1, with 9 nucleotides matching TRBD1. This CDR3 is built from 14 residues. V gave up 6 bases and J gave up 3 bases; unmatched junction bases: 5. In DNA, the CDR3 is TGTGCCAGCAGAGCCCGGACAGGGGACACTGAAGCTTTCTTT. Residues: CASRARTGDTEAFF.

The chain uses TRBV5-4 and TRBJ1-2; the match to TRBD1 covers 10 bases. V gave up 3 bases and J gave up 4 bases; unmatched junction bases: 12. The CDR3 covers 17 residues. Germline loops: CDR1 SGHNT, CDR2 YYREEE (reference sequence). CDR3 nucleotides: TGTGCCAGCAGCTCAAGGGGACAGGGGTTTCCTCCCTATGGCTACACCTTC. Protein: CASSSRGQGFPPYGYTF.